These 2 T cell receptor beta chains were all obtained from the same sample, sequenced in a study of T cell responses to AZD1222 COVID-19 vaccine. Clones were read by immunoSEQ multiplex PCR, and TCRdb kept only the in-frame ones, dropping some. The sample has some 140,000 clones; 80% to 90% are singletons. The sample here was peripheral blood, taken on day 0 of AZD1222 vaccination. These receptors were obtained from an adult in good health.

The CDR3 DNA follows: TGTGCCAGCAGATTACAGGGGTCATACGAGCAGTACTTC. It specifies CASRLQGSYEQYF. The chain joins TRBV27 to TRBJ2-7; 7 nucleotides agree with TRBD1. The V gene end was trimmed by 6 bases and the J gene end by 4 bases; junction bases not matched to a gene: 6. The CDR3 runs 13 residues. The V gene's germline CDR1 is MNHEY and CDR2 SMNVEV (reference sequence).

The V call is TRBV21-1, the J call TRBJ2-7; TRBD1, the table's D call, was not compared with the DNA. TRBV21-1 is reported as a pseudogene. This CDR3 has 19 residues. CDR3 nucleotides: TGTGCCAGCAGCAAAGATGTTCCATTAAGGACAGGAGATAATTACGAGCAGTACTTC. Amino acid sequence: CASSKDVPLRTGDNYEQYF.